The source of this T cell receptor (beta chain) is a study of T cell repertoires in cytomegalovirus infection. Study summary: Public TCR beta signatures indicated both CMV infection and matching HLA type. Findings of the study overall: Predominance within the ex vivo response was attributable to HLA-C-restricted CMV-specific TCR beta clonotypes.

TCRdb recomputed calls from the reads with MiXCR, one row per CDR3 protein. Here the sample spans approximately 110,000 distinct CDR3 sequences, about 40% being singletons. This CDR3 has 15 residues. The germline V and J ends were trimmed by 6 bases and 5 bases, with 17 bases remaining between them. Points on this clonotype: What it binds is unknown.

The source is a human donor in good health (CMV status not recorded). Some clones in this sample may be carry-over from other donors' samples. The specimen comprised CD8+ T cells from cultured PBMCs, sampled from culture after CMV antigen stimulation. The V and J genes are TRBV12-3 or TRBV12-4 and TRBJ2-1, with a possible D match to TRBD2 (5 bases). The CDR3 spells CASSPRGPPNNEQFF. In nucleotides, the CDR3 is TGTGCCAGCAGCCCCCGGGGTCCACCCAACAATGAGCAGTTCTTC.